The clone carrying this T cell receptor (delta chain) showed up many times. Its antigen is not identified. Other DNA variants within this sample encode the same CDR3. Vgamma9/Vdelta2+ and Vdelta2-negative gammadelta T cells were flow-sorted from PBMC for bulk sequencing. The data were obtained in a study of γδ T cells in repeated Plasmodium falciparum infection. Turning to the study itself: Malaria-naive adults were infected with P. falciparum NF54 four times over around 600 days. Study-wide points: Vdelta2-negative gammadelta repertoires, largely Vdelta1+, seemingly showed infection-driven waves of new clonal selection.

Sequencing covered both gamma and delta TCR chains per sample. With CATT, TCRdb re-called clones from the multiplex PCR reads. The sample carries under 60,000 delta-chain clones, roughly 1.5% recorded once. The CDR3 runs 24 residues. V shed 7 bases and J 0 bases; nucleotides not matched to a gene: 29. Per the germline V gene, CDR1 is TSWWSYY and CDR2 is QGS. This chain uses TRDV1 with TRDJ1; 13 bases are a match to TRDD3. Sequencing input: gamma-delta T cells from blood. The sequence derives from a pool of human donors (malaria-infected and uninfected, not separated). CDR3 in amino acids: CALVLHWPSYAILGDTDDTDKLIF. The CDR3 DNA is TGTGCTCTTGTCCTTCACTGGCCTTCCTACGCTATACTGGGGGATACGGACGACACCGATAAACTCATCTTT.